This T cell receptor beta chain was recovered during a study of cytomegalovirus exposure and HLA in healthy donors. Study results and limitations: As a later analysis showed, a missense DCLRE1C variant was linked to trimming of TCR beta V- and J-genes. In a later analysis, DRB1 alleles had the most associated TCRs; HLA-C alleles the fewest. About 87% or about 30% of the time was how often most TCR beta V segments were productive, according to an earlier analysis. Researchers counted 150 to 200 TCR beta chains as cytomegalovirus-associated.

The PCR contained 60 Vbeta and 13 Jbeta primers. This table comes from immunoSEQ multiplex PCR, and its TCRdb copy is limited to in-frame clones, with some not included. Of around 160,000 clones listed, 77% are singletons. The CDR3 is made up of 14 amino acids. Per the germline V gene, CDR1 is MNHEY and CDR2 is SVGAGI. Trimming took 2 bases from V and 2 from J, leaving 9 bases between them. Turning to this clone: Its matching antigen is unknown.

The V and J genes are TRBV6-5 and TRBJ1-1; possible D gene TRBD1, 5 bases. This clonotype was obtained from a man over 45 in good health and CMV-seropositive. Sequencing input: PBMCs. CDR3 in amino acids: CASSYGQGNTEAFF. CDR3 coding DNA: TGTGCCAGCAGTTACGGGCAGGGCAACACTGAAGCTTTCTTT.